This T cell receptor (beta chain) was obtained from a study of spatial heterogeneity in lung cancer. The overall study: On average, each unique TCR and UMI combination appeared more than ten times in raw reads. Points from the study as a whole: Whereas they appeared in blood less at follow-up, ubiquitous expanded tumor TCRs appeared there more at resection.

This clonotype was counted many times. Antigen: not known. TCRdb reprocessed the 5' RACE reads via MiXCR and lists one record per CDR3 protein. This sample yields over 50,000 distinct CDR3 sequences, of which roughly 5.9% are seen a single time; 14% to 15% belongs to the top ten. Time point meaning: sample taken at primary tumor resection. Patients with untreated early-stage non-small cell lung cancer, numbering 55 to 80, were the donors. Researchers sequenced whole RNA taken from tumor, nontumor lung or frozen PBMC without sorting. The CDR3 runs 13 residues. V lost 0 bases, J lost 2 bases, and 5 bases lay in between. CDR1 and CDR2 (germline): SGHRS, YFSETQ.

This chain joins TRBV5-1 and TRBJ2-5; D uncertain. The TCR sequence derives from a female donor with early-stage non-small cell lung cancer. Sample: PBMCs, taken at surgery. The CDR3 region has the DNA TGCGCCAGCAGCTTGGTGGGACAAGAGACCCAGTACTTC. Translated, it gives CASSLVGQETQYF. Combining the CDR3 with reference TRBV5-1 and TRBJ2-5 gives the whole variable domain KAGVTQTPRYLIKTRGQQVTLSCSPISGHRSVSWYQQTPGQGLQFLFEYFSETQRNKGNFPGRFSGRQFSNSRSEMNVSTLELGDSALYLCASSLVGQETQYFGPGTRLLVL.